A selection of T cell receptor beta chains follows, all from one sample in a study of T cells in tuberculosis. The data were produced by immunoSEQ multiplex PCR, yet TCRdb's version contains in-frame clones alone and is incomplete. The repertoire holds tens of thousands of clones, 85% to 95% seen once, with 7% to 9% in the top ten. Specimen: PBMCs. These receptors came from a donor aged 5-35 years with latent tuberculosis or without tuberculosis infection. Some clones in this sample may be carry-over from other donors' samples. Each CDR3 is given without its conserved first and last residue. Each record gives: J gene, D gene, V gene, CDR3 protein. A D gene is named only where the DNA matches it firmly.

TRBJ2-1 TRBD2 TRBV7-9 ASSPRLAATYNEQF
TRBJ1-1 - TRBV6-1 ASRPRGLGAF
TRBJ1-1 - TRBV2 ASSMTGGGTEAF
TRBJ2-1 TRBD2 TRBV7-2 ASSLGTSQPGEQF
TRBJ1-4 - TRBV18 ASSRKGDEKLF
TRBJ2-7 - TRBV2 ASRENSYEQY
TRBJ1-2 - TRBV28 ASSLDLANYGYT
TRBJ2-2 - TRBV11-2 ASSLSTRLLANTGELF
TRBJ1-1 - TRBV27 AIGGGDTEAF
TRBJ1-5 TRBD1 TRBV19 ASGIQGRGPQH
TRBJ2-5 TRBD1 TRBV19 ASSTPGTGGGETQY
TRBJ1-2 TRBD1 TRBV5-1 ASSSAGIRGHVGYT
TRBJ1-1 - TRBV6-1 ASSALVWGQNTEAF
TRBJ1-3 TRBD1 TRBV6-5 ASSLTGTGAIY
TRBJ2-7 - TRBV6-5 ASSYGGAGYEQY
TRBJ1-5 TRBD1 TRBV28 ASSRNTGGWSNQPQH
TRBJ2-2 TRBD2 TRBV6-5 ASSPVAGNTGELF
TRBJ2-1 - TRBV6-5 ASSRGNEQF
TRBJ2-3 TRBD1 TRBV6-1 ASSVRTGLSTDTQY
TRBJ2-7 - TRBV5-1 ASSTAGSHDEQY
TRBJ1-1 - TRBV19 ASTGGLIMNTEAF
TRBJ2-1 TRBD2 TRBV5-1 ASSPGTRANEQF
TRBJ2-3 - TRBV6-5 ASSYFLATAADTQY